This is a list of T cell receptor beta chains from one sample in a study of shared clonotypes between healthy human individuals. The repertoire was sequenced with immunoSEQ multiplex PCR; TCRdb's copy has only in-frame clones and lacks some. The repertoire holds about 700,000 clones, with around 67% as singletons. Sequenced: memory CD4+ T cells sorted from blood. The origin of the receptors is a woman aged 25 to 39 in good health. CDR3s include the opening cysteine and the closing phenylalanine or tryptophan. A D gene is named only where the DNA matches it firmly. The listing skips clone size in some rows; elsewhere it reads once, few, many or a size class.

TRBJ2-1	TRBV28	NA	NA	CASREHYSSSYNEQFF	TGTGCCAGCAGGGAACACTATAGCAGCTCCTACAATGAGCAGTTCTTC
TRBJ2-3	TRBV5-1	NA	NA	CASSPGELATTDTQYF	TGCGCCAGCAGCCCGGGCGAGCTAGCGACCACAGATACGCAGTATTTT
TRBJ2-5	TRBV27	TRBD2	NA	CASSRLAGGQETQYF	TGTGCCAGCAGTAGACTAGCGGGTGGGCAAGAGACCCAGTACTTC
TRBJ2-7	TRBV4-2	NA	NA	CASSRTSKSGEGWEQYF	TGTGCCAGCAGCCGTACCAGCAAGTCGGGGGAAGGGTGGGAGCAGTACTTC
TRBJ2-7	TRBV7-8	NA	NA	CASSLGPTLSYEQYF	TGTGCCAGCAGCTTAGGGCCGACCCTATCCTACGAGCAGTACTTC
TRBJ2-7	TRBV4-1	NA	NA	CASSLQLAQMGHEQYF	TGCGCCAGCAGCCTTCAACTAGCACAGATGGGCCACGAGCAGTACTTC
TRBJ1-2	TRBV5-1	NA	NA	CASSPLDGINYGYTF	TGCGCCAGCAGCCCGTTGGACGGGATTAACTATGGCTACACCTTC
TRBJ2-7	TRBV30	TRBD2	NA	CAWSVTGGAYEQYF	TGTGCCTGGAGTGTAACCGGGGGGGCCTACGAGCAGTACTTC
TRBJ1-5	TRBV28	NA	NA	CASSFRPGTEPQHF	TGTGCCAGCAGTTTCCGTCCGGGTACGGAGCCCCAGCATTTT
TRBJ2-3	TRBV18	TRBD1	NA	CASSPTGSSRTDTQYF	TGTGCCAGCTCACCGACAGGGAGTTCGCGTACAGATACGCAGTATTTT
TRBJ2-1	TRBV25-1	TRBD2	NA	CASSGIAGGGNEQFF	TGTGCCAGCAGTGGAATAGCGGGAGGGGGCAATGAGCAGTTCTTC
TRBJ2-7	TRBV19	NA	NA	CASSIFSVRGSYEQYF	TGTGCCAGTAGTATCTTTTCGGTGAGGGGCTCCTACGAGCAGTACTTC
TRBJ2-7	TRBV28	NA	few	CASSPQAYEQYF	TGTGCCAGCAGCCCTCAGGCCTACGAGCAGTACTTC
TRBJ2-1	TRBV7-2	NA	NA	CASSLWGGSSYNEQFF	TGTGCCAGCAGCTTATGGGGCGGCAGCTCCTACAATGAGCAGTTCTTC
TRBJ2-7	TRBV6-1	TRBD1	few	CASGARDRGGYEQYF	TGTGCCAGCGGGGCCCGGGACAGGGGAGGTTACGAGCAGTACTTC
TRBJ1-2	TRBV5-4	NA	NA	CASSLGGGNYGYTF	TGTGCCAGCAGCTTGGGAGGAGGTAACTATGGCTACACCTTC
TRBJ2-7	TRBV11-2	TRBD2	few	CASSKQTTSGRAYEQYF	TGTGCCAGCAGCAAACAGACCACTAGCGGGAGAGCTTACGAGCAGTACTTC
TRBJ2-2	TRBV7-2	NA	NA	CASSQFPTANTGELFF	TGTGCCAGCAGCCAATTCCCTACGGCGAACACCGGGGAGCTGTTTTTT
TRBJ1-2	TRBV5-4	TRBD1	NA	CASSSVGGALRGYGYTF	TGTGCCAGCAGCTCCGTTGGTGGGGCCCTCAGGGGGTATGGCTACACCTTC
TRBJ2-7	TRBV5-1	NA	NA	CASSTGTYGGGYEQYF	TGCGCCAGCAGCACCGGAACTTACGGAGGAGGATACGAGCAGTACTTC
TRBJ2-7	TRBV28	TRBD2	NA	CASRPTSGRVYF	TGTGCCAGCAGACCGACTAGCGGGAGGGTGTACTTC
TRBJ1-2	TRBV28	TRBD1	NA	CASRPAGQGHRGYTF	TGTGCCAGCAGACCAGCGGGACAGGGGCATCGAGGCTACACCTTC
TRBJ1-3	TRBV21-1	NA	once	CASTNVRKDSGNTIYF	TGTGCCAGCACCAACGTCAGGAAAGACTCTGGAAACACCATATATTTT
TRBJ2-1	TRBV6-5	NA	NA	CASGGRSSYNEQFF	TGTGCCAGCGGAGGGAGGAGCTCCTACAATGAGCAGTTCTTC
TRBJ2-1	TRBV11-2	NA	NA	CASSSLTGSEQFF	TGTGCCAGCAGCTCTCTTACGGGATCTGAGCAGTTCTTC
TRBJ2-7	TRBV19	TRBD1	few	CASGDRGYEQYF	TGTGCCAGTGGGGACAGGGGCTACGAGCAGTACTTC
TRBJ2-7	TRBV23-1	NA	NA	CASSQSSGLSYEQYF	TGCGCCAGCAGTCAATCATCAGGCCTCTCCTACGAGCAGTACTTC
TRBJ2-1	TRBV18	TRBD1	NA	CASSPHRGDNEQFF	TGTGCCAGCTCACCACACAGGGGCGACAATGAGCAGTTCTTC
TRBJ2-1	TRBV19	NA	NA	CASSIGSGAQGGQFF	TGTGCCAGTAGTATCGGCTCGGGGGCTCAGGGTGGGCAGTTCTTC
TRBJ2-1	TRBV6-5	TRBD1	NA	CASSSTGQGVNEQFF	TGTGCCAGCAGTTCCACCGGACAGGGGGTCAATGAGCAGTTCTTC
TRBJ2-7	TRBV11-2	NA	NA	CASSLDRYSYEQYF	TGTGCCAGCAGCTTAGACAGGTACTCCTACGAGCAGTACTTC
TRBJ2-2	TRBV27	NA	NA	CASSLFEGGELFF	TGTGCCAGCAGTTTATTTGAGGGGGGGGAGCTGTTTTTT
TRBJ2-2	TRBV30	TRBD1	NA	CAWSVWGQGASGGELFF	TGTGCCTGGAGTGTATGGGGACAGGGGGCGTCGGGCGGGGAGCTGTTTTTT
TRBJ2-7	TRBV28	NA	NA	CASSPRFEQYF	TGTGCCAGCAGCCCCAGATTCGAGCAGTACTTC
TRBJ2-7	TRBV28	NA	NA	CASRPGPYEQYF	TGTGCCAGCAGGCCGGGGCCCTACGAGCAGTACTTC
TRBJ1-1	TRBV15	NA	NA	CATSTQRDTEAFF	TGTGCCACCAGCACCCAGAGGGACACTGAAGCTTTCTTT
TRBJ2-3	TRBV11-2	NA	NA	CASSLFVTGDFADTQYF	TGTGCCAGCAGCTTATTCGTAACGGGAGATTTCGCAGATACGCAGTATTTT
TRBJ2-1	TRBV7-2	TRBD2	NA	CASSFPPGRLDNEQFF	TGTGCCAGCAGCTTCCCACCCGGGAGGTTGGACAATGAGCAGTTCTTC
TRBJ2-5	TRBV5-6	TRBD1	NA	CASSLRQGYQETQYF	TGTGCCAGCAGCTTACGACAGGGCTACCAAGAGACCCAGTACTTC
TRBJ2-1	TRBV6-1	NA	NA	CASSEVSRQPSPYNEQFF	TGTGCCAGCAGTGAAGTTTCGCGGCAACCGTCACCTTACAATGAGCAGTTCTTC
TRBJ2-7	TRBV19	NA	NA	CASSGQPAGASEQYF	TGTGCCAGTAGTGGGCAGCCGGCCGGGGCCTCCGAGCAGTACTTC
TRBJ1-5	TRBV28	NA	NA	CASSFGGGFGNQPQHF	TGTGCCAGCAGTTTCGGGGGCGGGTTTGGCAATCAGCCCCAGCATTTT
TRBJ1-5	TRBV5-1	NA	once	CASSLEGGGNQPQHF	TGCGCCAGCAGCTTAGAGGGTGGAGGCAATCAGCCCCAGCATTTT
TRBJ2-7	TRBV28	NA	NA	CASSFRDWEQYF	TGTGCCAGCAGTTTCAGGGATTGGGAGCAGTACTTC
TRBJ2-1	TRBV5-1	TRBD1	NA	CASSYFDRDNNEQFF	TGCGCCAGCAGCTACTTCGACAGGGACAACAATGAGCAGTTCTTC
TRBJ1-1	TRBV7-8	NA	NA	CASSLRISVNTEAFF	TGTGCCAGCAGCTTACGTATTAGTGTGAACACTGAAGCTTTCTTT
TRBJ2-1	TRBV27	TRBD1	NA	CASSSRTGSYNEQFF	TGTGCCAGCAGTTCTCGGACAGGGTCCTACAATGAGCAGTTCTTC
TRBJ2-7	TRBV6-5	NA	NA	CASSYGSVSYEQYF	TGTGCCAGCAGTTACGGTTCCGTCTCCTACGAGCAGTACTTC
TRBJ2-3	TRBV28	TRBD2	few	CASSPPRRMRGGRADTQYF	TGTGCCAGCAGTCCCCCACGGAGGATGCGGGGGGGGAGGGCAGATACGCAGTATTTT
TRBJ2-7	TRBV7-6	TRBD2	few	CASSLASGGAAEQYF	TGTGCCAGCAGCTTAGCGAGCGGGGGGGCTGCCGAGCAGTACTTC
TRBJ2-4	TRBV25-1	NA	NA	CASSGRAKNIQYF	TGTGCCAGCTCCGGACGAGCCAAAAACATTCAGTACTTC
TRBJ1-5	TRBV5-5	NA	NA	CASSLGAGQPQHF	TGTGCCAGCAGCTTGGGGGCCGGTCAGCCCCAGCATTTT
TRBJ2-7	TRBV9	NA	NA	CASSVDHGSMGEQYF	TGTGCCAGCAGCGTAGACCACGGATCTATGGGGGAGCAGTACTTC
TRBJ2-7	TRBV4-3	NA	NA	CASSQETAVVYEQYF	TGCGCCAGCAGCCAAGAGACCGCTGTGGTATACGAGCAGTACTTC
TRBJ2-1	TRBV11-3	NA	NA	CASSLTTGSSYNEQFF	TGTGCCAGCAGCTTAACTACAGGAAGCTCCTACAATGAGCAGTTCTTC